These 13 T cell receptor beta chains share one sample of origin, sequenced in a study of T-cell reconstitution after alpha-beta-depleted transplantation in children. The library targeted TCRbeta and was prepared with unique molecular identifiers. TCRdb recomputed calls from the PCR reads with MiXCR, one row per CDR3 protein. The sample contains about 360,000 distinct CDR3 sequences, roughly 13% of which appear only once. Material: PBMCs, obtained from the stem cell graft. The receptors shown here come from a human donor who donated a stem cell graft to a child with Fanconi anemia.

The CDR3 reads CASSSGGGGNQPQHF. The CDR3 nucleotides are TGTGCCAGCAGCTCAGGGGGAGGGGGCAATCAGCCCCAGCATTTT. V usage is TRBV7-8 and J usage is TRBJ1-5; TRBD1 aligns across 7 bases. Trimming at V came to 4 bases and at J to 2 bases, leaving 5 bases not matched to a gene. The CDR3 is made up of 15 amino acids. CDR1 and CDR2 from the germline V gene are SGHVS and FQNEAQ. The complete variable domain, with remaining parts taken from reference TRBV7-8 and TRBJ1-5, reads GAGVSQSPRYKVAKRGQDVALRCDPISGHVSLFWYQQALGQGPEFLTYFQNEAQLDKSGLPSDRFFAERPEGSVSTLKIQRTQQEDSAVYLCASSSGGGGNQPQHFGDGTRLSIL.

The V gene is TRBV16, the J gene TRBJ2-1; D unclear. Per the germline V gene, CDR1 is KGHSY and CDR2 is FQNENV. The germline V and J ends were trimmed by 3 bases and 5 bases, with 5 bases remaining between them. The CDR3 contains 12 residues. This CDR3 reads CASSHPNNEQFF. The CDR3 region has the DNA TGTGCCAGCAGCCACCCTAACAATGAGCAGTTCTTC.

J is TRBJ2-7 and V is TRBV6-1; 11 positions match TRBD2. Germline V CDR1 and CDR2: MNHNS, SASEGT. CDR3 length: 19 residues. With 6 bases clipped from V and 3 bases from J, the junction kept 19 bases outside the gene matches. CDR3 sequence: CASSPYRGITSGGLYEQYF. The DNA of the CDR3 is TGTGCCAGCAGCCCGTACAGGGGAATCACTAGCGGGGGACTCTACGAGCAGTACTTC.

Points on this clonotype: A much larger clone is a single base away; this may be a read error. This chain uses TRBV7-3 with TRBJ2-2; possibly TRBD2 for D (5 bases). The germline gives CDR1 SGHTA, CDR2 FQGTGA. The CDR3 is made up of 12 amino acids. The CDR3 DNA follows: TGTGCCAGCAGCTACTACACCGGGGAGCGGTTTTTT. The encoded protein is CASSYYTGERFF.

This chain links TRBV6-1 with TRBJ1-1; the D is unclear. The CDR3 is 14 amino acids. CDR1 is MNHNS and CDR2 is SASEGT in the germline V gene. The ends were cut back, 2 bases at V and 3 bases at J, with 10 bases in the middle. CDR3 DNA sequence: TGTGCCAGCAGTGAATCGGCAGGAGACACTGAAGCTTTCTTT. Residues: CASSESAGDTEAFF.

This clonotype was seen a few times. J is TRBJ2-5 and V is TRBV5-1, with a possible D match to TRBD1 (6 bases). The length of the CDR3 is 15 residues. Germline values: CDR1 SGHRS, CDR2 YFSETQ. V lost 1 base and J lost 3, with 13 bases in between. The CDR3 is CASSLRMGAEETQYF. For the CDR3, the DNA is TGCGCCAGCAGCTTGAGGATGGGGGCCGAAGAGACCCAGTACTTC.

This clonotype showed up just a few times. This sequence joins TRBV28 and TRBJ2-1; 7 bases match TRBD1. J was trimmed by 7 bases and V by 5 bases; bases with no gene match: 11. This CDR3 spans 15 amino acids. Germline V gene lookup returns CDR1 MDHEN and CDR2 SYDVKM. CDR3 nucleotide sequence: TGTGCCAGCAGTACCCTTCCGACAGGGAAGAATGAGCAGTTCTTC. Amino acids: CASSTLPTGKNEQFF.

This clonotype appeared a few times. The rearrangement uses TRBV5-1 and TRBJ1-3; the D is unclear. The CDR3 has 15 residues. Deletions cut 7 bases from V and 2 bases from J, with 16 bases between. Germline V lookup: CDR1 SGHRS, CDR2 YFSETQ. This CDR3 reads CASSSEIGPGNTIYF. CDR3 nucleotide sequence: TGCGCCAGCTCTTCGGAAATCGGTCCTGGAAACACCATATATTTT.

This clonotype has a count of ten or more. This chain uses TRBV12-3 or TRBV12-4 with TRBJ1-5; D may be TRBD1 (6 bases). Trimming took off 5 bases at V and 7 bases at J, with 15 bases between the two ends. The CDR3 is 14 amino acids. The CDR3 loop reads CASSLTQGTQPQHF. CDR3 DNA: TGTGCCAGCAGTCTCACACAGGGAACCCAGCCCCAGCATTTT.

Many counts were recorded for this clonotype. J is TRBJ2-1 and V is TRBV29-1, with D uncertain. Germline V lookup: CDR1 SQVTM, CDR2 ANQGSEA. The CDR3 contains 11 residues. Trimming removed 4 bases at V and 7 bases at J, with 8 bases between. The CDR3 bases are TGCAGCGTTGGGGAATTGAATGAGCAGTTCTTC. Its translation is CSVGELNEQFF.

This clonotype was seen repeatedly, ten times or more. CDR3 nucleotides: TGCAGTGCTAGGAAGAGCTCTGGAAACACCATATATTTT. Amino acids: CSARKSSGNTIYF. The chain links TRBV20-1 to TRBJ1-3; the D is unclear. Germline CDR1 DFQATT, CDR2 SNEGSKA (reference sequence). V was pared by 3 bases and J by 0 bases, with 6 bases between. This CDR3 has 13 residues.

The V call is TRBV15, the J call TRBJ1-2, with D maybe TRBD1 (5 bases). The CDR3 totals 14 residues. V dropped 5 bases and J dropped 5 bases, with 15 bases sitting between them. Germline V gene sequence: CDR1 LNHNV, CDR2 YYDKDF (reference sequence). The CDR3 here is CATSDPRQLYGYTF. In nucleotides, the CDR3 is TGTGCCACCAGCGACCCCCGACAGCTGTATGGCTACACCTTC.

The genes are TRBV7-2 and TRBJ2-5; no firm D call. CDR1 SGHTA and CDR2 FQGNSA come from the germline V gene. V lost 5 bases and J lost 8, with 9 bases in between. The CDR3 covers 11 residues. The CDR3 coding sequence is TGTGCCAGCAGCCCGGACCGTACCCAGTACTTC. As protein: CASSPDRTQYF.